These 7 T cell receptor beta chains share one sample of origin, sequenced in a study of radiation and T cells in renal cell carcinoma (dated by TCRdb to 2018 to 2021). Libraries were built with the immunoSEQ multiplex PCR assay. Sourced from immuneACCESS, this table was stored by TCRdb with only in-frame sequences that have V and J called. A share of the clones is absent; for the studies checked, an unresolved V gene accounts for under half, and the remainder has no known explanation. In this sample the table shows some 150,000 clones, approximately 87% of which occur a single time. Of the sample, under 30% is held by the ten largest clones. The sample's time point, from its label and the paper: baseline pretreatment blood. The sample's treatment or condition label is to be understood as: 15 Gy SBRT to primary tumor, nephrectomy 4 weeks later. The sample was blood, taken from a patient whose treatment included radiotherapy and nephrectomy. The origin of the receptors is a woman aged 45-65 years with renal cell carcinoma.

The V gene is TRBV27, the J gene TRBJ2-7, with TRBD1 matching over 9 bases. CDR1 is MNHEY, CDR2 SMNVEV, per germline (reference sequence). The CDR3 length is 12 residues. The V and J ends lost 4 bases and 6 bases, in that order; junction bases with no gene match: 1. The CDR3 DNA reads as TGTGCCAGCAGTTCGACAGGGGGCGAGCAGTACTTC. The encoded protein is CASSSTGGEQYF.

The gene calls are TRBV7-9 and TRBJ1-6; D is uncertain. CDR1 and CDR2 from the germline V gene are SEHNR and FQNEAQ (reference sequence). This CDR3 has 14 residues. Trimming left V 4 bases short and J 6 bases short, with 10 bases between. The CDR3 bases are TGTGCCAGCAGCTCAAGACCGCCTAATTCACCCCTCCACTTT. Protein: CASSSRPPNSPLHF.

V usage is TRBV20-1 and J usage is TRBJ1-2, with D hard to call. The CDR3 sequence is 10 residues long. Per germline, CDR1 DFQATT and CDR2 SNEGSKA (reference sequence). V shed 5 bases and J shed 10 bases, with 11 bases lying between them. The CDR3 loop is CSAGPEYYTF. In DNA, the CDR3 is TGCAGTGCTGGGCCAGAGTACTACACCTTC.

This chain links TRBV5-6 with TRBJ1-2, with a possible D match to TRBD1 (5 bases). Germline CDR1 is SGHDT and CDR2 is YYEEEE. The V end lost 3 bases, the J end lost 7 bases, and 13 bases lay between the germline ends. CDR3 size: 13 residues. CDR3 loop: CASSWAQGTGYTF. As DNA, the CDR3 is TGTGCCAGCAGCTGGGCGCAGGGTACTGGCTACACCTTC.

This sequence joins TRBV18 and TRBJ2-7, with 10 bases identical to TRBD1. This CDR3 has 15 residues. Germline V gives CDR1 KGHSH, CDR2 LQKENI. The trim removed 8 bases at V and 5 bases at J, leaving 12 bases unmatched. The CDR3 DNA sequence: TGTGCCAGCAAGCCCACCGGGACAGGGGTTGACGAGCAGTACTTC. Translating gives CASKPTGTGVDEQYF.

This clone was counted between two and nine times. The rearrangement uses TRBV19 and TRBJ1-1; D is unresolved. This CDR3 has 11 residues. The V end was cut by 6 bases, the J end by 7 bases, with 9 bases between. Germline CDR1 and CDR2: LNHDA and SQIVND (reference sequence). DNA for the CDR3: TGTGCCAGTAGGATCTTCGGTGAAGCTTTCTTT. Amino acid sequence: CASRIFGEAFF.

The V and J genes are TRBV4-2 and TRBJ1-3; D possibly corresponds to TRBD1 (6 bases). Germline V lookup: CDR1 LGHNA, CDR2 YNFKEQ. CDR3 length: 15 residues. V was shortened by 4 bases and J by 0 bases, with 10 bases between the two germline ends. This CDR3 is CASSRQDSSGNTIYF. The CDR3 nucleotides are TGTGCCAGCAGCCGACAGGACAGCTCTGGAAACACCATATATTTT.